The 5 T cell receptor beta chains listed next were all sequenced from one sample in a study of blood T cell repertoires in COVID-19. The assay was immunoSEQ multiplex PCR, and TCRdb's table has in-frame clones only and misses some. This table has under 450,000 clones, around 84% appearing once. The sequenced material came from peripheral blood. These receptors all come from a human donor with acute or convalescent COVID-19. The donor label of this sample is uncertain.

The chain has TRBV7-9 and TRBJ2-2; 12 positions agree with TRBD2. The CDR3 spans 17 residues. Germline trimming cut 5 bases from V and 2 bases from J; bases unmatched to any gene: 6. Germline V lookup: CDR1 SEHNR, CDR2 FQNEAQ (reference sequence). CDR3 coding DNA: TGTGCCAGCAGCCTCGGACTAGCGGGGTCCAACACCGGGGAGCTGTTTTTT. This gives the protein CASSLGLAGSNTGELFF. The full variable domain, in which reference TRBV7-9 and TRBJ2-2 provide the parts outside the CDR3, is DTGVSQNPRHKITKRGQNVTFRCDPISEHNRLYWYRQTLGQGPEFLTYFQNEAQLEKSRLLSDRFSAERPKGSFSTLEIQRTEQGDSAMYLCASSLGLAGSNTGELFFGEGSRLTVL.

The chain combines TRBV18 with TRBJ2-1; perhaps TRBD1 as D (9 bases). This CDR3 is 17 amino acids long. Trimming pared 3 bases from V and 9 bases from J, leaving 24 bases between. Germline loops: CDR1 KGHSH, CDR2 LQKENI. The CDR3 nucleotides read TGTGCCAGCTCACCGTTGACAGGGGGAGGACTAGCTGGTGAGCAGTTCTTC. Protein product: CASSPLTGGGLAGEQFF.

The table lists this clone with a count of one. DNA for the CDR3: TGTGCCAGCAGGCTCCGGGACAGACACCCCTACGAGCAGTACTTC. Protein product: CASRLRDRHPYEQYF. The chain couples TRBV6-5 to TRBJ2-7; 7 bases align to TRBD1. The V gene end was trimmed by 6 bases and the J gene end by 2 bases; junction bases not matched to a gene: 10. From germline, CDR1 is MNHEY and CDR2 SVGAGI. The CDR3 covers 15 residues.

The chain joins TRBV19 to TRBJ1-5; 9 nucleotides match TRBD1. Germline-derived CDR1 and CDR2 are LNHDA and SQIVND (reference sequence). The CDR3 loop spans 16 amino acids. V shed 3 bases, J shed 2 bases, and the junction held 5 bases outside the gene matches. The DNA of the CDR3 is TGTGCCAGTAGTATCCCCCGACAGGGGGGCAATCAGCCCCAGCATTTT. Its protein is CASSIPRQGGNQPQHF.

CDR3 residues: CASSQDRLAGKETQYF. CDR3 sequence (DNA): TGTGCCAGCAGCCAAGATCGCCTAGCGGGGAAAGAGACCCAGTACTTC. The chain employs TRBV3-1 (or the pseudogene TRBV3-2) and TRBJ2-5; 9 bases match TRBD2. V lost 0 bases to trimming and J lost 3 bases; unmatched junction nucleotides: 5. Germline CDR1 reads LGHDT; CDR2 reads YNNKEL (reference sequence). The CDR3 has 16 residues.